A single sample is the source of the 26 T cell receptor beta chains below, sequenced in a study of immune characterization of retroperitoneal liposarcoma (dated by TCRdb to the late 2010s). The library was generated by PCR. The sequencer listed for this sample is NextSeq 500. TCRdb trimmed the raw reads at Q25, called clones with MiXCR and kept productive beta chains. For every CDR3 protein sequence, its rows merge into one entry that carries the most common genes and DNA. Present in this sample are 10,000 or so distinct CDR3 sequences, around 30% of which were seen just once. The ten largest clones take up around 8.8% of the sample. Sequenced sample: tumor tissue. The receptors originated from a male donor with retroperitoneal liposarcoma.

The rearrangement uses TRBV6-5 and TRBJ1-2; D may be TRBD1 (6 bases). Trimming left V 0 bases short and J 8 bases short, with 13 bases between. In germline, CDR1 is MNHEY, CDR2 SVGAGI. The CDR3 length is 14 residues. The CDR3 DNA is TGTGCCAGCAGTTACTCGGCAGGGCAGGGGGGCTACACCTTC. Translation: CASSYSAGQGGYTF.

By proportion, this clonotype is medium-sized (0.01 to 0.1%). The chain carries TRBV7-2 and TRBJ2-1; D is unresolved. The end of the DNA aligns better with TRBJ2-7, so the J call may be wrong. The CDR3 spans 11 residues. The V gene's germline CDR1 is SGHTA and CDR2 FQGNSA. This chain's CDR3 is CASSLLNEQYF. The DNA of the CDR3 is TGTGCCAGCAGCTTATTGAACGAGCAGTACTTC.

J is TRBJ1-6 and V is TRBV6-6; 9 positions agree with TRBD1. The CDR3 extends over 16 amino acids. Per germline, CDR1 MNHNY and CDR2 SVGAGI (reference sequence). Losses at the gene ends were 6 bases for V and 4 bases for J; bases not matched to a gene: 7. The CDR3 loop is CASSYTGGPYNSPLHF. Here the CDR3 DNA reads TGTGCCAGCAGCTATACAGGGGGCCCTTATAATTCACCCCTCCACTTT.

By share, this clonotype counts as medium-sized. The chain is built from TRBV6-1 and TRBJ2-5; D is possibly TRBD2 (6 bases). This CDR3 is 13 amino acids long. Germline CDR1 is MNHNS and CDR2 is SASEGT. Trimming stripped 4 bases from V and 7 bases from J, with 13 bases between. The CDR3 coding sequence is TGTGCCAGCAGTGCTCTGGGCGGGGTGACCCAGTACTTC. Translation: CASSALGGVTQYF.

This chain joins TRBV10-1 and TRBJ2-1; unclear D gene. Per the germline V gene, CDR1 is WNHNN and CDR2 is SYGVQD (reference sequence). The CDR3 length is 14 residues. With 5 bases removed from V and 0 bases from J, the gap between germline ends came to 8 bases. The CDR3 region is CASSKGSSYNEQFF. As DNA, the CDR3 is TGCGCCAGCAGTAAGGGAAGCTCCTACAATGAGCAGTTCTTC.

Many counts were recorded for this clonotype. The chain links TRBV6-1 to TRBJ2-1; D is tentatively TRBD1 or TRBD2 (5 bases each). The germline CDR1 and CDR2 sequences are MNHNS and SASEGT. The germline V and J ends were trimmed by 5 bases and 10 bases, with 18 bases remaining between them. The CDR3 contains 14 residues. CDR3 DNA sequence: TGTGCCAGCAGTTTCGGGACCCCTCCTGTAGAGCAGTTCTTC. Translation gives CASSFGTPPVEQFF.

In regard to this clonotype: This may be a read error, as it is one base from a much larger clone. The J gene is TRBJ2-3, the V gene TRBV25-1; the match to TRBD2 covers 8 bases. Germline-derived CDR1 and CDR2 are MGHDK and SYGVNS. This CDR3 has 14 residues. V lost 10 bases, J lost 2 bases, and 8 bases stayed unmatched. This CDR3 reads CATRGGVDTDTQYF. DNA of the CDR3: TGTGCCACCCGGGGGGGGGTGGACACAGATACGCAGTATTTT.

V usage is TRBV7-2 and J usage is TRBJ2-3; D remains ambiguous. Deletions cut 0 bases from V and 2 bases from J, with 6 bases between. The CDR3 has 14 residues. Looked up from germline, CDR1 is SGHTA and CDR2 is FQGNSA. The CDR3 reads CASSLAFNTDTQYF. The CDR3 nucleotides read TGTGCCAGCAGCTTAGCGTTCAACACAGATACGCAGTATTTT.

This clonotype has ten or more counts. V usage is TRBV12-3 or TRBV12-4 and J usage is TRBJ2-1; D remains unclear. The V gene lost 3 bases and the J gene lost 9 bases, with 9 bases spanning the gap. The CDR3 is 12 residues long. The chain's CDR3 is CASSFDPSEQFF. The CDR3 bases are TGTGCCAGCAGTTTCGATCCCAGTGAGCAGTTCTTC.

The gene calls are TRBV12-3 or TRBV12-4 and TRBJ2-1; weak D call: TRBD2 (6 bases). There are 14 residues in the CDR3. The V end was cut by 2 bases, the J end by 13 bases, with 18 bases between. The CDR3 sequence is CASSLSSRGATQFF. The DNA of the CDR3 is TGTGCCAGCAGTTTATCGAGCCGCGGGGCAACCCAGTTCTTC.

The CDR3 here is CAIRGQGGEQYF. The CDR3 DNA sequence: TGTGCCATCAGGGGACAGGGAGGCGAGCAGTACTTC. The chain carries TRBV10-3 and TRBJ2-7; 9 nucleotides agree with TRBD1. CDR1 and CDR2 from the germline V gene are ENHRY and SYGVKD. CDR3 size: 12 residues. V trimming: 6 bases; J trimming: 6 bases; junction bases outside the gene matches: 3.

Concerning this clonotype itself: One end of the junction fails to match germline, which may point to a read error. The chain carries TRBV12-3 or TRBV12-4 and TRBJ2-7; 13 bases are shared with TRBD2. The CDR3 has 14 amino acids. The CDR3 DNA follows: TGTGCCAGCAGTCCCCGGACTAGCGGGAGCCCAGGCTCATTC. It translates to CASSPRTSGSPGSF.

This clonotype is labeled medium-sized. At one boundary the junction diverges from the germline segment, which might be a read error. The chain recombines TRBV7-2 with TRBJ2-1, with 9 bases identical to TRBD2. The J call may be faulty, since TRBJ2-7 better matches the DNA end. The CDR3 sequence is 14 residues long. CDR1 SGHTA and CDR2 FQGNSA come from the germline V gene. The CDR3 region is CASNLAGAYNEQYF. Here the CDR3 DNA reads TGTGCCAGCAACTTAGCGGGAGCTTACAATGAGCAGTACTTC.

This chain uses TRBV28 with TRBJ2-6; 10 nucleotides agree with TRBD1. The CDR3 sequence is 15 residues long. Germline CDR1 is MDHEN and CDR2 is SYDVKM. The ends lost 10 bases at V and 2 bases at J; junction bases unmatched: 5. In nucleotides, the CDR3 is TGTGCCACCCGACAGGGGGCCACTGGGGCCAACGTCCTGACTTTC. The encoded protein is CATRQGATGANVLTF.

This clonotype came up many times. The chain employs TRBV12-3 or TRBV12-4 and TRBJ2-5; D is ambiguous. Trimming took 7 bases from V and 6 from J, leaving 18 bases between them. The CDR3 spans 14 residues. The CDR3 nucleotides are TGTGCCAGCACCACGGCGGACGGCGCACAGACCCAGTACTTC. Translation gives CASTTADGAQTQYF.

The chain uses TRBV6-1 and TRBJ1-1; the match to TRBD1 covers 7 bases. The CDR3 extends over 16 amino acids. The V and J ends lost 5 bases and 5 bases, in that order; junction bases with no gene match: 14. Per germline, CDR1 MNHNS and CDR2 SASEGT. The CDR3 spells CASSSRRYRGGTEAFF. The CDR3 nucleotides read TGTGCCAGCAGTTCTCGAAGATACAGGGGAGGGACTGAAGCTTTCTTT.

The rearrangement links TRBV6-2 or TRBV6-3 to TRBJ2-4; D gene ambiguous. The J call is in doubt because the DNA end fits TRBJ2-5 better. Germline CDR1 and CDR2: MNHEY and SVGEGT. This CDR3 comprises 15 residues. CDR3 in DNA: TGTGCCAGCAGAGACCTGACCCGGGTGGGGGAGACCCAGTACTTC. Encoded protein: CASRDLTRVGETQYF.

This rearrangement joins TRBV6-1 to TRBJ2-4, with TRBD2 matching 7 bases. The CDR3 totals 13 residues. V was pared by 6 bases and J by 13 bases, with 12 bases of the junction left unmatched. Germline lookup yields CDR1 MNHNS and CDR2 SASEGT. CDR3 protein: CASSGRRAGMQYF. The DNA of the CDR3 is TGTGCCAGCAGCGGGCGGAGAGCGGGGATGCAGTACTTC.

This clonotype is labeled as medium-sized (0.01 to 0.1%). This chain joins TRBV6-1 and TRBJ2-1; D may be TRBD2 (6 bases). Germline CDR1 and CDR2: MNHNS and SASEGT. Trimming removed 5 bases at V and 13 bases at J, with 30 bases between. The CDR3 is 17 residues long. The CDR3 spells CASSLDGGALSQETQFF. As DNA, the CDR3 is TGTGCCAGCAGTCTGGATGGAGGGGCCCTCTCCCAAGAGACCCAGTTCTTC.

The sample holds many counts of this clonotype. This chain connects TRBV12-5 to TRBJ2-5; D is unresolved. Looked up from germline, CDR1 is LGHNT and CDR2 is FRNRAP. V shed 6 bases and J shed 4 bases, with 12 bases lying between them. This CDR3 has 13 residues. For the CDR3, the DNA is TGTGCTAGTGGGGAAGGGTGGGGAGAGACCCAGTACTTC. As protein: CASGEGWGETQYF.

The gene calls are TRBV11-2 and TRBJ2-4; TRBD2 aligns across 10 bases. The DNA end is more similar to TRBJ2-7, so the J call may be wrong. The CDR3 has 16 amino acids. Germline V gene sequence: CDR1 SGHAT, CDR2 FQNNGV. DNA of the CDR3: TGTGCCAGCAGCTTAAGGCTAGCGGGGGAGTTCGGCGAGCAGTACTTC. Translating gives CASSLRLAGEFGEQYF.

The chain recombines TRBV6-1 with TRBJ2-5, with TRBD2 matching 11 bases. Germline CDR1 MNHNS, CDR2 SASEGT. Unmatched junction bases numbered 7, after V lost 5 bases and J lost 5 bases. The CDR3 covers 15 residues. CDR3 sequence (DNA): TGTGCCAGCAGTCCCACTAGCGGGAGTGTTGAGACCCAGTACTTC. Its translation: CASSPTSGSVETQYF.

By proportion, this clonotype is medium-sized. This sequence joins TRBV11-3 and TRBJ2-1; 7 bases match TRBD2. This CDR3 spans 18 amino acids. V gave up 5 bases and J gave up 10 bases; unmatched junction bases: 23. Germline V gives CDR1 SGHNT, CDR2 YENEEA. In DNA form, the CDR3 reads TGTGCCAGCAGCCCCGGGGCGGGAGAAGGGACCTTCTCCTACGAGCAGTTCTTC. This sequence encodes CASSPGAGEGTFSYEQFF. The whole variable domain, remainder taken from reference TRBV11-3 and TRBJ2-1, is EAGVVQSPRYKIIEKKQPVAFWCNPISGHNTLYWYLQNLGQGPELLIRYENEEAVDDSQLPKDRFSAERLKGVDSTLKIQPAELGDSAVYLCASSPGAGEGTFSYEQFFGPGTRLTVL.

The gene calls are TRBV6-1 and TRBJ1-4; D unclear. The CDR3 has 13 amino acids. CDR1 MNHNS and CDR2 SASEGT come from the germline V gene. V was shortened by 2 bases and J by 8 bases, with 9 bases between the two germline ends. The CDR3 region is CASSERVREKLFF. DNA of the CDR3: TGTGCCAGCAGTGAACGGGTCCGGGAAAAACTGTTTTTT.

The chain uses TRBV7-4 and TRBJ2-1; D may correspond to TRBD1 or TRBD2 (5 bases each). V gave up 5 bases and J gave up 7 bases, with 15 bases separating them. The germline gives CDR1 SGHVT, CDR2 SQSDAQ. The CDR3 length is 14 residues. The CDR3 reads CASSPPGRTNEQFF. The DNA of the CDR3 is TGTGCCAGCAGCCCCCCGGGACGGACGAATGAGCAGTTCTTC.

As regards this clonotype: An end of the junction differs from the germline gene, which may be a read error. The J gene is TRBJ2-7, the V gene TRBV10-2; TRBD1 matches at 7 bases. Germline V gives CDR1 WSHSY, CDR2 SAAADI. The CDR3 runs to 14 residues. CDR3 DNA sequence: TGTGCCAGCAGCTTGGGACAGTATCCCTACGAGCAGTACTTC. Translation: CASSLGQYPYEQYF.